Presented here are 17 T cell receptor beta chains from one specimen sequenced in a study of cytomegalovirus exposure and HLA in healthy donors. The repertoire was sequenced with immunoSEQ multiplex PCR; TCRdb's copy has only in-frame clones and lacks some. The sample lists around 180,000 clones, over 65% occurring once. Sequenced input: PBMCs. These receptors were collected from a young man in good health and CMV-seropositive.

V usage is TRBV2 and J usage is TRBJ2-5; a possible D gene is TRBD1 (5 bases). Trimming pared 0 bases from V and 5 bases from J, leaving 7 bases between. The germline V gene has CDR1 SNHLY and CDR2 FYNNEI. The CDR3 runs 13 residues. CDR3 region: CASSEARVETQYF. DNA of the CDR3: TGTGCCAGCAGTGAAGCCAGGGTTGAGACCCAGTACTTC.

This clone was counted a few times. This chain uses TRBV18 with TRBJ1-5; possible D gene TRBD1, 5 bases. From germline, CDR1 is KGHSH and CDR2 LQKENI. This CDR3 is built from 13 residues. Trimming shortened V by 3 bases and J by 5 bases, and 8 bases separated the two germline ends. The CDR3 spells CASSPDRDQPQHF. The CDR3 DNA reads TGTGCCAGCTCACCCGACAGAGATCAGCCCCAGCATTTT. The whole variable domain, remainder taken from reference TRBV18 and TRBJ1-5, is NAGVMQNPRHLVRRRGQEARLRCSPMKGHSHVYWYRQLPEEGLKFMVYLQKENIIDESGMPKERFSAEFPKEGPSILRIQQVVRGDSAAYFCASSPDRDQPQHFGDGTRLSIL.

The chain recombines TRBV5-1 with TRBJ1-2, with D perhaps TRBD1 (5 bases). Deletions cut 0 bases from V and 6 bases from J, with 6 bases between. This CDR3 spans 12 amino acids. CDR1 is SGHRS, CDR2 YFSETQ, per germline. As DNA, the CDR3 is TGCGCCAGCAGCTTGGACAGGAATGGCTACACCTTC. This sequence encodes CASSLDRNGYTF.

The V and J genes are TRBV4-2 and TRBJ2-7; TRBD2 matches at 7 bases. The CDR3 runs to 16 residues. CDR1 is LGHNA, CDR2 YNFKEQ, per germline. Unmatched junction bases numbered 8, after V lost 1 base and J lost 2 bases. CDR3 coding DNA: TGTGCCAGCAGCCAAGGACTGGGAGGGGAAGCCTACGAGCAGTACTTC. Translation: CASSQGLGGEAYEQYF.

The chain has TRBV30 and TRBJ1-1; 10 bases are shared with TRBD1. From germline, CDR1 is GTSNPN and CDR2 SVGIG (reference sequence). Unmatched junction bases numbered 12, after V lost 3 bases and J lost 2 bases. This CDR3 spans 17 amino acids. CDR3 residues: CAWRSDRGPFFNTEAFF. Written as DNA, the CDR3 is TGTGCCTGGAGAAGCGACAGGGGGCCTTTCTTCAACACTGAAGCTTTCTTT.

The J gene is TRBJ2-7, the V gene TRBV7-2; D gene unclear. V lost 1 base to trimming and J lost 3 bases, with 4 bases between them. This CDR3 is 12 amino acids long. CDR1 and CDR2 from the germline V gene are SGHTA and FQGNSA. The chain's CDR3 is CASSLVLYEQYF. The CDR3 nucleotides are TGTGCCAGCAGCTTAGTCCTCTACGAGCAGTACTTC.

The rearrangement joins TRBV15 to TRBJ2-7; the match to TRBD1 covers 7 bases. The CDR3 has 16 residues. Germline CDR1 and CDR2: LNHNV and YYDKDF (reference sequence). With V trimmed by 2 bases and J by 6 bases, 13 bases remained unmatched. The DNA of the CDR3 is TGTGCCACCAGCAGACAACTCACAGGGGACGGACGCGAGCAGTACTTC. It specifies CATSRQLTGDGREQYF.

This clone was recorded a few times. In nucleotides, the CDR3 is TGTGCCAGCAAGGGACTCAACTCAGACGATCAGCCCCAGCATTTT. Its translation is CASKGLNSDDQPQHF. V gene TRBV2 combines with J gene TRBJ1-5; tentatively, D is TRBD1 (5 bases). This CDR3 spans 15 amino acids. CDR1 is SNHLY and CDR2 is FYNNEI in the germline V gene. Between the trimmed V and J ends, which lost 7 bases and 5 bases, there was a span of 18 bases.

The V call is TRBV6-1, the J call TRBJ2-7; weak D call: TRBD1 (6 bases). V gave up 8 bases and J gave up 4 bases, with 9 bases separating them. Germline CDR1 reads MNHNS; CDR2 reads SASEGT. The length of the CDR3 is 11 residues. CDR3 DNA: TGTGCCAGCCAAGGACAGTACGAGCAGTACTTC. Translated: CASQGQYEQYF.

The chain carries TRBV4-2 and TRBJ2-3; 16 bases line up with TRBD2. Germline V gene data show CDR1 as LGHNA and CDR2 as YNFKEQ. The CDR3 totals 17 residues. The V segment lost 0 bases and the J segment 4 bases; nucleotides outside the gene matches: 1. The CDR3 reads CASSQEGTSGRADTQYF. CDR3 coding DNA: TGTGCCAGCAGCCAAGAAGGGACTAGCGGGAGGGCAGATACGCAGTATTTT.

The chain carries TRBV5-1 and TRBJ1-4, with D possibly TRBD1 on 5 matching bases. The CDR3 spans 13 residues. CDR1 SGHRS and CDR2 YFSETQ come from the germline V gene. V lost 4 bases, J lost 6 bases, and 10 bases lay in between. The CDR3 DNA is TGCGCCAGCAGCGTGCCGGGGGATGAAAAACTGTTTTTT. It codes for CASSVPGDEKLFF. The complete variable domain, with remaining parts taken from reference TRBV5-1 and TRBJ1-4, reads KAGVTQTPRYLIKTRGQQVTLSCSPISGHRSVSWYQQTPGQGLQFLFEYFSETQRNKGNFPGRFSGRQFSNSRSEMNVSTLELGDSALYLCASSVPGDEKLFFGSGTQLSVL.

This chain uses TRBV19 with TRBJ2-3, with D tentatively TRBD1 (5 bases). The CDR3 has 13 residues. V lost 7 bases and J lost 2, with 10 bases in between. Germline V gives CDR1 LNHDA, CDR2 SQIVND (reference sequence). Here the CDR3 reads CASKGFPTDTQYF. CDR3 DNA: TGTGCCAGTAAGGGGTTCCCCACAGATACGCAGTATTTT. Variable domain in full (rest from reference TRBV19 and TRBJ2-3): DGGITQSPKYLFRKEGQNVTLSCEQNLNHDAMYWYRQDPGQGLRLIYYSQIVNDFQKGDIAEGYSVSREKKESFPLTVTSAQKNPTAFYLCASKGFPTDTQYFGPGTRLTVL.

CDR3 sequence reads: CAWSPYGDRVSNGNQPQHF. The DNA of the CDR3 is TGTGCCTGGAGTCCATACGGGGACAGGGTCTCCAATGGCAATCAGCCCCAGCATTTT. The rearrangement links TRBV30 to TRBJ1-5; 9 nucleotides agree with TRBD1. Germline values: CDR1 GTSNPN, CDR2 SVGIG (reference sequence). Trimming cost V 2 bases and J 2 bases; bases outside gene matches: 16. This CDR3 spans 19 amino acids.

The chain employs TRBV27 and TRBJ2-7, with 11 bases matching TRBD2. Per germline, CDR1 MNHEY and CDR2 SMNVEV (reference sequence). J lost 4 bases, V lost 3 bases, and 2 bases had no gene match. CDR3 size: 14 residues. DNA for the CDR3: TGTGCCAGCAGTTTCATAGCGGGGGGGTACGAGCAGTACTTC. Encoded protein: CASSFIAGGYEQYF.

V usage is TRBV15 and J usage is TRBJ2-1; D possibly corresponds to TRBD1 (5 bases). Trimming left V 0 bases short and J 12 bases short, with 12 bases between. The germline gives CDR1 LNHNV, CDR2 YYDKDF (reference sequence). CDR3 length equals 13 residues. CDR3 DNA sequence: TGTGCCACCAGCAGAGATCCCGCGCAGGGGCAGTTCTTC. It codes for CATSRDPAQGQFF.

The V gene is TRBV9, the J gene TRBJ2-7; D perhaps matches TRBD2 (6 bases). The V gene lost 3 bases and the J gene lost 1 base, with 20 bases spanning the gap. Germline loops: CDR1 SGDLS, CDR2 YYNGEE. The CDR3 spans 17 residues. The CDR3 protein is CASSEGGRLSLSYEQYF. The CDR3 nucleotides are TGTGCCAGCAGCGAGGGAGGAAGACTGTCCCTTTCCTACGAGCAGTACTTC.

The sample holds one count of this clone. The chain joins TRBV13 to TRBJ2-3; D not certain. V was cut by 5 bases and J by 7 bases, with 10 bases left in between. There are 12 residues in the CDR3. Germline CDR1 PRHDT, CDR2 FYEKMQ (reference sequence). The CDR3 protein is CASSHGENTQYF. DNA for the CDR3: TGTGCCAGCAGCCACGGAGAAAATACGCAGTATTTT.